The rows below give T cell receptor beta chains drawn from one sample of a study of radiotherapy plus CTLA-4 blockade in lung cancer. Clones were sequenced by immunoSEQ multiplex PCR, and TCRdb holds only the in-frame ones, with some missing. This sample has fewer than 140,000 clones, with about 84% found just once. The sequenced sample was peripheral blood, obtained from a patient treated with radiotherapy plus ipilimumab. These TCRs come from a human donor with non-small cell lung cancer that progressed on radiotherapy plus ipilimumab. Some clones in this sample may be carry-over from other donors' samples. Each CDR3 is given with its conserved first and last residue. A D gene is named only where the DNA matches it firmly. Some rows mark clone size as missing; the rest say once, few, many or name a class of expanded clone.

CDR3 protein: CASSLGGGPNQPQHF; CDR3 DNA: TGTGCCAGCAGCTTGGGAGGGGGACCGAATCAGCCCCAGCATTTT; V gene: TRBV5-8; D gene: -; J gene: TRBJ1-5; clone size: -
CDR3 protein: CASSQDGLAGYNEQFF; CDR3 DNA: TGTGCCAGCAGCCAAGATGGACTAGCGGGCTACAATGAGCAGTTCTTC; V gene: TRBV4-2; D gene: TRBD2; J gene: TRBJ2-1; clone size: -
CDR3 protein: CASRKGQGMNTEAFF; CDR3 DNA: TGTGCCAGCAGAAAGGGACAGGGAATGAACACTGAAGCTTTCTTT; V gene: TRBV6-6; D gene: TRBD1; J gene: TRBJ1-1; clone size: -
CDR3 protein: CASSLLGSIEAFF; CDR3 DNA: TGCGCCAGCAGCTTGTTGGGAAGTATAGAAGCTTTCTTT; V gene: TRBV5-1; D gene: -; J gene: TRBJ1-1; clone size: -
CDR3 protein: CASTPGGGPSYEQYF; CDR3 DNA: TGTGCCAGCACGCCCGGGGGGGGGCCCAGCTACGAGCAGTACTTC; V gene: TRBV9; D gene: TRBD2; J gene: TRBJ2-7; clone size: -
CDR3 protein: CASSQGGGSPNYGYTF; CDR3 DNA: TGTGCCAGCAGCCAAGGGGGGGGCAGCCCCAACTATGGCTACACCTTC; V gene: TRBV5-4; D gene: -; J gene: TRBJ1-2; clone size: -
CDR3 protein: CASSFTGAQNIQYF; CDR3 DNA: TGTGCCAGCAGCTTTACAGGGGCTCAAAACATTCAGTACTTC; V gene: TRBV7-2; D gene: TRBD1; J gene: TRBJ2-4; clone size: -
CDR3 protein: CASSAGRIYGYTF; CDR3 DNA: TGTGCCAGCAGCGCCGGACGGATATATGGCTACACCTTC; V gene: TRBV28; D gene: -; J gene: TRBJ1-2; clone size: -
CDR3 protein: CASSQEEWAGETQYF; CDR3 DNA: TGCGCCAGCAGCCAAGAAGAATGGGCTGGAGAGACCCAGTACTTC; V gene: TRBV4-1; D gene: -; J gene: TRBJ2-5; clone size: once
CDR3 protein: CASSAASAGSSYEQYF; CDR3 DNA: TGTGCCAGCAGCGCAGCTTCCGCTGGGAGCTCCTACGAGCAGTACTTC; V gene: TRBV28; D gene: -; J gene: TRBJ2-7; clone size: -
CDR3 protein: CASSYSAGVYEQYF; CDR3 DNA: TGTGCCAGCAGTTACTCGGCAGGCGTCTACGAGCAGTACTTC; V gene: TRBV6-6; D gene: -; J gene: TRBJ2-7; clone size: few
CDR3 protein: CASSEVRHTGELFF; CDR3 DNA: TGTGCCAGCAGTGAGGTCAGGCACACCGGGGAGCTGTTTTTT; V gene: TRBV6-1; D gene: -; J gene: TRBJ2-2; clone size: -
CDR3 protein: CASSSDSNNEQFF; CDR3 DNA: TGTGCCAGCAGTTCTGATTCCAACAATGAGCAGTTCTTC; V gene: TRBV6-4; D gene: -; J gene: TRBJ2-1; clone size: -
CDR3 protein: CASSLRQGRNQPQHF; CDR3 DNA: TGTGCCAGCAGTTTACGACAGGGTAGGAATCAGCCCCAGCATTTT; V gene: TRBV28; D gene: TRBD1; J gene: TRBJ1-5; clone size: -
CDR3 protein: CASSLAPAVNSNQPQHF; CDR3 DNA: TGTGCCAGCAGCTTGGCCCCGGCAGTTAATAGCAATCAGCCCCAGCATTTT; V gene: TRBV5-5; D gene: -; J gene: TRBJ1-5; clone size: -
CDR3 protein: CASSPVTGLAKNIQYF; CDR3 DNA: TGTGCCAGCTCACCCGTGACAGGGCTGGCCAAAAACATTCAGTACTTC; V gene: TRBV18; D gene: TRBD1; J gene: TRBJ2-4; clone size: -
CDR3 protein: CASSRVFGTNNQPQHF; CDR3 DNA: TGTGCCAGCAGCCGGGTCTTTGGGACCAACAATCAGCCCCAGCATTTT; V gene: TRBV5-8; D gene: -; J gene: TRBJ1-5; clone size: -
CDR3 protein: CASSRTKLGSPLHF; CDR3 DNA: TGTGCCAGCAGTCGGACCAAGTTAGGTTCACCCCTCCACTTT; V gene: TRBV6-5; D gene: -; J gene: TRBJ1-6; clone size: few
CDR3 protein: CASSQDLGTSGGSDIDTQYF; CDR3 DNA: TGTGCCAGCAGCCAAGATCTTGGGACTAGCGGGGGGTCGGATATAGATACGCAGTATTTT; V gene: TRBV4-2; D gene: TRBD2; J gene: TRBJ2-3; clone size: -
CDR3 protein: CASTSRGVGDTQYF; CDR3 DNA: TGTGCCAGCACCTCTCGAGGGGTAGGGGATACGCAGTATTTT; V gene: TRBV2; D gene: -; J gene: TRBJ2-3; clone size: -
CDR3 protein: CASSLNPALYGYTF; CDR3 DNA: TGTGCCAGCAGTTTAAATCCTGCCCTCTATGGCTACACCTTC; V gene: TRBV27; D gene: -; J gene: TRBJ1-2; clone size: -
CDR3 protein: CASSLGQGAYEQYF; CDR3 DNA: TGCGCCAGCAGCTTGGGACAGGGGGCCTACGAGCAGTACTTC; V gene: TRBV5-1; D gene: TRBD1; J gene: TRBJ2-7; clone size: -
CDR3 protein: CASNRQQSNYGYTF; CDR3 DNA: TGTGCCAGCAACCGACAACAATCTAACTATGGCTACACCTTC; V gene: TRBV6-1; D gene: -; J gene: TRBJ1-2; clone size: once
CDR3 protein: CASSPIALVEGSNQPQHF; CDR3 DNA: TGTGCCAGCTCACCGATAGCCCTGGTTGAGGGTAGCAATCAGCCCCAGCATTTT; V gene: TRBV18; D gene: -; J gene: TRBJ1-5; clone size: -
CDR3 protein: CASSSPGHSNEKLFF; CDR3 DNA: TGTGCCAGCAGTTCCCCGGGACACTCTAATGAAAAACTGTTTTTT; V gene: TRBV6-6; D gene: -; J gene: TRBJ1-4; clone size: -
CDR3 protein: CASSPVMNYEQYF; CDR3 DNA: TGCGCCAGCAGCCCGGTGATGAACTACGAGCAGTACTTC; V gene: TRBV5-1; D gene: -; J gene: TRBJ2-7; clone size: -
CDR3 protein: CASSWDQPQHF; CDR3 DNA: TGTGCCAGCAGCTGGGATCAGCCCCAGCATTTT; V gene: TRBV7-3; D gene: -; J gene: TRBJ1-5; clone size: -
CDR3 protein: CASSSFGPSLLYEQYF; CDR3 DNA: TGCGCCAGCAGCTCGTTCGGACCGTCATTACTTTACGAGCAGTACTTC; V gene: TRBV5-1; D gene: -; J gene: TRBJ2-7; clone size: few
CDR3 protein: CASSLSGGASEAFF; CDR3 DNA: TGTGCCAGCAGCCTCTCCGGGGGGGCCTCTGAAGCTTTCTTT; V gene: TRBV7-3; D gene: -; J gene: TRBJ1-1; clone size: -
CDR3 protein: CASSARDVPYGYTF; CDR3 DNA: TGTGCCAGTAGTGCCCGGGACGTGCCCTATGGCTACACCTTC; V gene: TRBV19; D gene: -; J gene: TRBJ1-2; clone size: once
CDR3 protein: CASGGAQGLPNTEAFF; CDR3 DNA: TGCGCCAGCGGGGGGGCCCAGGGACTGCCGAACACTGAAGCTTTCTTT; V gene: TRBV5-1; D gene: -; J gene: TRBJ1-1; clone size: -
CDR3 protein: CASSFSGLYEQYF; CDR3 DNA: TGTGCCAGCAGCTTCAGTGGGCTCTACGAGCAGTACTTC; V gene: TRBV11-1; D gene: -; J gene: TRBJ2-7; clone size: -
CDR3 protein: CASSSRRGRTGELFF; CDR3 DNA: TGTGCCAGCAGCTCCCGCAGGGGGCGCACCGGGGAGCTGTTTTTT; V gene: TRBV7-2; D gene: TRBD1; J gene: TRBJ2-2; clone size: -
CDR3 protein: CASSPPRRDGYTF; CDR3 DNA: TGTGCCAGCTCACCACCCCGGAGAGATGGCTACACCTTC; V gene: TRBV18; D gene: -; J gene: TRBJ1-2; clone size: -
CDR3 protein: CASSYLPGQGRYEQYF; CDR3 DNA: TGTGCCAGCAGTTACTTACCGGGACAGGGGAGGTACGAGCAGTACTTC; V gene: TRBV6-6; D gene: TRBD1; J gene: TRBJ2-7; clone size: -
CDR3 protein: CASSQSFTGRTEAFF; CDR3 DNA: TGCGCCAGCAGTCAATCCTTTACAGGGAGAACTGAAGCTTTCTTT; V gene: TRBV23-1; D gene: -; J gene: TRBJ1-1; clone size: -
CDR3 protein: CASRGQLNTIYF; CDR3 DNA: TGTGCCAGCAGAGGACAGTTAAACACCATATATTTT; V gene: TRBV2; D gene: -; J gene: TRBJ1-3; clone size: -
CDR3 protein: CASSGRTKAGYTF; CDR3 DNA: TGTGCCAGCAGCGGACGGACGAAAGCTGGCTACACCTTC; V gene: TRBV6-1; D gene: -; J gene: TRBJ1-2; clone size: -
CDR3 protein: CASSQDNRVKNTEAFF; CDR3 DNA: TGCGCCAGCAGCCAAGATAACAGGGTAAAGAACACTGAAGCTTTCTTT; V gene: TRBV4-3; D gene: -; J gene: TRBJ1-1; clone size: -
CDR3 protein: CASSQGLAGGQNEQFF; CDR3 DNA: TGTGCCAGCAGCCAAGGACTAGCGGGGGGGCAAAATGAGCAGTTCTTC; V gene: TRBV6-6; D gene: TRBD2; J gene: TRBJ2-1; clone size: -
CDR3 protein: CASSLGGGNRETQYF; CDR3 DNA: TGTGCCAGCAGCTTAGGAGGGGGCAATCGAGAGACCCAGTACTTC; V gene: TRBV7-2; D gene: TRBD1; J gene: TRBJ2-5; clone size: -
CDR3 protein: CASSKVAGGSDEKLFF; CDR3 DNA: -; V gene: TRBV21-1; D gene: -; J gene: TRBJ1-4; clone size: -
CDR3 protein: CASSQYGGAFGEQFF; CDR3 DNA: TGTGCCAGCAGCCAATACGGGGGGGCCTTTGGTGAGCAGTTCTTC; V gene: TRBV4-2; D gene: TRBD2; J gene: TRBJ2-1; clone size: -
CDR3 protein: CASSLTAQNEQFF; CDR3 DNA: TGTGCCAGCAGCTTGACAGCCCAAAATGAGCAGTTCTTC; V gene: TRBV11-3; D gene: -; J gene: TRBJ2-1; clone size: -
CDR3 protein: CASSQQETQYF; CDR3 DNA: TGTGCCAGCAGCCAACAAGAGACCCAGTACTTC; V gene: TRBV2; D gene: -; J gene: TRBJ2-5; clone size: -
CDR3 protein: CASSQLGSGEQYF; CDR3 DNA: TGTGCCAGCAGCCAGTTAGGGTCTGGCGAGCAGTACTTC; V gene: TRBV4-2; D gene: -; J gene: TRBJ2-7; clone size: -
CDR3 protein: CASSFYWNDGYTF; CDR3 DNA: TGTGCCAGCAGCTTTTATTGGAACGATGGCTACACCTTC; V gene: TRBV7-2; D gene: -; J gene: TRBJ1-2; clone size: -
CDR3 protein: CATTTGAYNSPLHF; CDR3 DNA: TGTGCCACAACGACAGGGGCCTATAATTCACCCCTCCACTTT; V gene: TRBV7-9; D gene: TRBD1; J gene: TRBJ1-6; clone size: once
CDR3 protein: CASSTWTGGTGAKNIQYF; CDR3 DNA: TGTGCCAGCAGCACGTGGACAGGGGGCACGGGGGCCAAAAACATTCAGTACTTC; V gene: TRBV5-4; D gene: TRBD1; J gene: TRBJ2-4; clone size: few
CDR3 protein: CASSRGQGDGNTIYF; CDR3 DNA: TGCGCCAGCAGCCGGGGACAGGGGGACGGAAACACCATATATTTT; V gene: TRBV4-3; D gene: TRBD1; J gene: TRBJ1-3; clone size: -
CDR3 protein: CASSYDRTGYGYTF; CDR3 DNA: TGTGCCAGCAGTTATGACAGGACAGGGTATGGCTACACCTTC; V gene: TRBV27; D gene: TRBD1; J gene: TRBJ1-2; clone size: once
CDR3 protein: CASSTWTSGGYEQYF; CDR3 DNA: TGTGCCAGCAGCACATGGACTAGCGGGGGATACGAGCAGTACTTC; V gene: TRBV7-8; D gene: TRBD2; J gene: TRBJ2-7; clone size: -
CDR3 protein: CASSPGGGGWTEAFF; CDR3 DNA: TGCGCCAGCAGCCCCGGGGGAGGTGGGTGGACTGAAGCTTTCTTT; V gene: TRBV5-1; D gene: -; J gene: TRBJ1-1; clone size: -
CDR3 protein: CASTLEGKSNQPQHF; CDR3 DNA: TGTGCCAGCACCCTGGAGGGAAAGAGCAATCAGCCCCAGCATTTT; V gene: TRBV2; D gene: -; J gene: TRBJ1-5; clone size: -
CDR3 protein: CASSVAGARTDTQYF; CDR3 DNA: TGTGCCAGCAGCGTAGCGGGGGCACGCACAGATACGCAGTATTTT; V gene: TRBV9; D gene: -; J gene: TRBJ2-3; clone size: -